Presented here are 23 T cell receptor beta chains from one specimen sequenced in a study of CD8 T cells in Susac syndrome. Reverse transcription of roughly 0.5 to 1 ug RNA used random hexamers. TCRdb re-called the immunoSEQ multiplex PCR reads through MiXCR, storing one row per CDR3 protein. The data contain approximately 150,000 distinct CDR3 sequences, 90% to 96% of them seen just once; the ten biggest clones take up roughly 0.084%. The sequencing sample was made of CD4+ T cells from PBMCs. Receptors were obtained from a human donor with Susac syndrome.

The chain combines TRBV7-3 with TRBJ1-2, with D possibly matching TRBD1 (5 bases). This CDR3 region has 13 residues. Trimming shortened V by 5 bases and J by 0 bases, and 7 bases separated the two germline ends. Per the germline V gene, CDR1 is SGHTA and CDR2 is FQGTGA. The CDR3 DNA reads TGTGCCAGCAGCGAGGGACCTAACTATGGCTACACCTTC. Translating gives CASSEGPNYGYTF.

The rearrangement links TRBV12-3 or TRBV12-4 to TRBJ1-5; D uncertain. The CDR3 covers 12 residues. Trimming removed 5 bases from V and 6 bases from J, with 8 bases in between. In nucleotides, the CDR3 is TGTGCCAGCAGTCAAACCCCTCAGCCCCAGCATTTT. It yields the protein CASSQTPQPQHF.

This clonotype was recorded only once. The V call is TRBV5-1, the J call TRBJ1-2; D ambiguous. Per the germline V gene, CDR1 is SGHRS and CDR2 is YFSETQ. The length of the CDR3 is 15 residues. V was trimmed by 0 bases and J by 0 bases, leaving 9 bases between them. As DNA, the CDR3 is TGCGCCAGCAGCTTGGGACGGGCCGCTAACTATGGCTACACCTTC. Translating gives CASSLGRAANYGYTF.

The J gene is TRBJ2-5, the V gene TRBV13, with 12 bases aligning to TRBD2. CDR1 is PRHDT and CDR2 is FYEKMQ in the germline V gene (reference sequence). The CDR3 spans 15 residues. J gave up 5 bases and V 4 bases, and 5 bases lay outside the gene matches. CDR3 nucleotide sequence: TGTGCCAGCAGCTCCCTAGCGGGAGGGGGGGAGACCCAGTACTTC. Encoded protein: CASSSLAGGGETQYF.

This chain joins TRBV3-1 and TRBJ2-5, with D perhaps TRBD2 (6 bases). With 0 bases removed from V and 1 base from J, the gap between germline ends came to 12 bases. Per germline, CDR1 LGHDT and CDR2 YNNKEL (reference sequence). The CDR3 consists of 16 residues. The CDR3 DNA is TGTGCCAGCAGCCAAGATGAGAGGAGGGGCCAAGAGACCCAGTACTTC. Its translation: CASSQDERRGQETQYF.

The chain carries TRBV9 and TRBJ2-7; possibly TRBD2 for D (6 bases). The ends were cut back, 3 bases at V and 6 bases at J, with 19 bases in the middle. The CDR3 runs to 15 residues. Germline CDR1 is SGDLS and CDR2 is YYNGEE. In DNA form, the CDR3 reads TGTGCCAGCAGCGCAATCCCCTCGGGGGAATCCGAGCAGTACTTC. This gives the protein CASSAIPSGESEQYF.

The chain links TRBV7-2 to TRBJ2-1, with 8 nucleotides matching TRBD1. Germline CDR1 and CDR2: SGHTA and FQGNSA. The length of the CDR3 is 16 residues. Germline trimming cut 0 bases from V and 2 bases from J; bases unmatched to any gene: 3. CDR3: CASSLAETGAYNEQFF. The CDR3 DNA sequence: TGTGCCAGCAGCTTAGCGGAGACAGGGGCCTACAATGAGCAGTTCTTC.

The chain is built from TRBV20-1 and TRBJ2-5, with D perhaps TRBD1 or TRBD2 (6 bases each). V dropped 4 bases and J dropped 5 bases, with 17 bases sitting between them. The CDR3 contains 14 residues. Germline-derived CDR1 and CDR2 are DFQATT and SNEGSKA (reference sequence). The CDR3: CSATAGSRGETQYF. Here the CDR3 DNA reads TGCAGTGCTACCGCGGGATCTAGGGGGGAGACCCAGTACTTC.

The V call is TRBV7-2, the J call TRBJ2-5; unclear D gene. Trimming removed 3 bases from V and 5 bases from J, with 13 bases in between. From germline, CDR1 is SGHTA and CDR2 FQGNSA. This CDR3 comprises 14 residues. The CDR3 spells CASSFPPRRETQYF. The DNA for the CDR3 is TGTGCCAGCAGCTTTCCGCCCCGTCGGGAGACCCAGTACTTC.

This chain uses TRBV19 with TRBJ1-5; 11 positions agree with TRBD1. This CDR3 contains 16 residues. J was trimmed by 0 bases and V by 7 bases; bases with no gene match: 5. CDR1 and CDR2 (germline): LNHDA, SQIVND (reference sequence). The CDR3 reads CASKGQGGYSNQPQHF. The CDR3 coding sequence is TGTGCCAGTAAGGGACAGGGGGGATATAGCAATCAGCCCCAGCATTTT.

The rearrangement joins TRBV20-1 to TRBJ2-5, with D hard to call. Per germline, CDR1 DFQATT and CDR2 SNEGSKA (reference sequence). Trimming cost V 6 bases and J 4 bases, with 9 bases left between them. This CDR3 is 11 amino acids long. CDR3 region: CSARNLETQYF. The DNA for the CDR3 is TGCAGTGCCAGGAACTTAGAGACCCAGTACTTC.

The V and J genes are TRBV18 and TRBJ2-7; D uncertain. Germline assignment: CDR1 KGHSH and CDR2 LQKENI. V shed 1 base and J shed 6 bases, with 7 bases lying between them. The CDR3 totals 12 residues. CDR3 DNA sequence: TGTGCCAGCTCACCACGGACCGGCGAGCAGTACTTC. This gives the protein CASSPRTGEQYF. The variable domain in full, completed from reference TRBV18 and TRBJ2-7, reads NAGVMQNPRHLVRRRGQEARLRCSPMKGHSHVYWYRQLPEEGLKFMVYLQKENIIDESGMPKERFSAEFPKEGPSILRIQQVVRGDSAAYFCASSPRTGEQYFGPGTRLTVT.

The CDR3 region is CASSQTGNEQFF. CDR3 sequence (DNA): TGTGCCAGCAGCCAAACCGGGAATGAGCAGTTCTTC. The J gene is TRBJ2-1, the V gene TRBV3-1; D remains unclear. Trimming stripped 2 bases from V and 7 bases from J, with 6 bases between. The germline V gene has CDR1 LGHDT and CDR2 YNNKEL (reference sequence). The CDR3 extends over 12 amino acids.

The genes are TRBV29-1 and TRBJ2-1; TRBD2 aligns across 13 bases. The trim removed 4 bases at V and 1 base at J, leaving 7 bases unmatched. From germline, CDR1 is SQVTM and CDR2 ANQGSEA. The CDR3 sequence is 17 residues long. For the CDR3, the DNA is TGCAGCGTTGCCGGACTAGCGGGAGTATGGTCCTACAATGAGCAGTTCTTC. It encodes CSVAGLAGVWSYNEQFF.

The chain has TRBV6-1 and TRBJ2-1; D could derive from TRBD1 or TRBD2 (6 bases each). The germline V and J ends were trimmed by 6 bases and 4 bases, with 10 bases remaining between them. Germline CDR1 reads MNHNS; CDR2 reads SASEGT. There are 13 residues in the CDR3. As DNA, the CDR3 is TGTGCCAGCAGATGGGGGGCGTACAATGAGCAGTTCTTC. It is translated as CASRWGAYNEQFF.

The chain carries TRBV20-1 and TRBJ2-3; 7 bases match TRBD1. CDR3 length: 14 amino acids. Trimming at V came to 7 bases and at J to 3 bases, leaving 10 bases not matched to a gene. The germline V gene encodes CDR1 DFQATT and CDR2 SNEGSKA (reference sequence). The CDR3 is CSVKKQGITDTQYF. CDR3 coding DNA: TGCAGTGTAAAAAAACAGGGGATAACAGATACGCAGTATTTT.

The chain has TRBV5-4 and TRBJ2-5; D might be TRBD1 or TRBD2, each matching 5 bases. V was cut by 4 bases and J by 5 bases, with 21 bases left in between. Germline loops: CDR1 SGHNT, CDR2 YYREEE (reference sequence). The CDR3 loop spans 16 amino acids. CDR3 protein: CASSPSDEGNYETQYF. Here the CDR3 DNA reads TGTGCCAGCAGCCCTTCAGACGAGGGGAATTATGAGACCCAGTACTTC. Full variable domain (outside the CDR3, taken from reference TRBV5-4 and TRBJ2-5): ETGVTQSPTHLIKTRGQQVTLRCSSQSGHNTVSWYQQALGQGPQFIFQYYREEENGRGNFPPRFSGLQFPNYSSELNVNALELDDSALYLCASSPSDEGNYETQYFGPGTRLLVL.

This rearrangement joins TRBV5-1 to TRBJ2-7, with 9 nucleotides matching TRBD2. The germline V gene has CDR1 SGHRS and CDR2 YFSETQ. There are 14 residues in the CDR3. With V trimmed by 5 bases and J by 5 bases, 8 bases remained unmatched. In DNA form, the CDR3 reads TGCGCCAGCAGAATTAGCGGGAGAAATAACGAGCAGTACTTC. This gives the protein CASRISGRNNEQYF.

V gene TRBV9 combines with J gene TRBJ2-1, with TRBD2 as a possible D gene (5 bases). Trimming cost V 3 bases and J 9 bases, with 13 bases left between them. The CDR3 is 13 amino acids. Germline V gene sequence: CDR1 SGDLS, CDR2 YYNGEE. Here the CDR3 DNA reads TGTGCCAGCAGCGCGGTGAAGGAGGCTGAGCAGTTCTTC. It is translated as CASSAVKEAEQFF.

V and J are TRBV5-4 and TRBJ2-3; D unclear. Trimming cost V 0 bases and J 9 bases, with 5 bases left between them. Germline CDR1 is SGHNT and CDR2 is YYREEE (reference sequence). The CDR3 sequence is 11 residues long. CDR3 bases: TGTGCCAGCAGCTTGGCCGCAACGCAGTATTTT. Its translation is CASSLAATQYF.

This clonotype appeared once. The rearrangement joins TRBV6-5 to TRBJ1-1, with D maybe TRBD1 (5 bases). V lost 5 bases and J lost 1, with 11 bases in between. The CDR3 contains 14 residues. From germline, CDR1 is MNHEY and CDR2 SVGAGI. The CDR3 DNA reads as TGTGCCAGCAGTGGCCAGACAGCGAACACTGAAGCTTTCTTT. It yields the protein CASSGQTANTEAFF.

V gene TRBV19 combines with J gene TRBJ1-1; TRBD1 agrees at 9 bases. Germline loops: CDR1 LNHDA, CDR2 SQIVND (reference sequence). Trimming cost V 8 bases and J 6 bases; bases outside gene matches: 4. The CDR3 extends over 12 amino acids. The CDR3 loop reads CASGRQGAEAFF. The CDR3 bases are TGTGCCAGTGGAAGACAGGGGGCTGAAGCTTTCTTT.

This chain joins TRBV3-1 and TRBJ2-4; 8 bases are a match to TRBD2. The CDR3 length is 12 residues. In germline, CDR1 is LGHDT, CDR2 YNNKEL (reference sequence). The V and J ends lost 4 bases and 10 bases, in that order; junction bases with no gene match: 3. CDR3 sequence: CASSLSGGIQYF. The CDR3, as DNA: TGTGCCAGCAGCCTGAGCGGGGGTATTCAGTACTTC.